The T cell receptor beta chain under discussion was sequenced for a study of identical twins. Trimming took off 1 base at V and 4 bases at J, with 16 bases between the two ends. The CDR3 is 16 amino acids. This clonotype showed up many times. In TCRdb, the 5' RACE reads were re-called with MiXCR into one record per CDR3 protein. The data show 210,000 or so distinct CDR3 sequences, about 7.5% seen once. The data were also submitted as part of a second study, on yellow fever vaccine responses in identical twins.

V usage is TRBV12-3 or TRBV12-4 and J usage is TRBJ1-2; D may be TRBD1 (5 bases). Sequencing input: memory (CD45RO+) T cells sorted from blood. The origin of this receptor is a woman younger than 35 in good health. This CDR3 is CASSLGLVFQGYGYTF. CDR3 nucleotide sequence: TGTGCCAGCAGTTTAGGGCTAGTCTTCCAGGGCTATGGCTACACCTTC.